This TCR beta chain came from a study of blood T cell repertoires in COVID-19 (dated by TCRdb to the early 2020s). Regarding the research as a whole: The collaborator samples originated in the United States, Italy and Spain and spanned the acute and convalescent phases of COVID-19. The prospective study material was composed of cDNA or gDNA derived from T cells, B-cell-depleted T cells, or PBMCs. Deeply sampled blood TCRbeta repertoires from subjects exposed to, actively infected with, or recovered from COVID-19 were included in the dataset. A freely available public database, intended as a resource for researchers studying the immune response to SARS-CoV-2, is where the repertoires were released. Samples were obtained from the ongoing ImmuneRACE study (first 160 participants) and from 950 to 1,500 subjects provided by 6 global collaborators. A de-identified subject ID, COVID-19 status, age in years and sex were almost always included in the sample metadata. HLA class I and class II types, where available, came from metadata supplied by the sample provider rather than from assay-based typing. Points the paper makes about the study in general: The amount of clinical and demographic metadata varied by source and participant and was provided uncurated.

TCRbeta CDR3 regions were amplified from genomic DNA using the immunoSEQ Assay, a bias-controlled multiplex PCR. The paper's data handling went like this. Nucleated cell counts per sample were estimated from amplification of reference gene primers within the assay. To quantify the absolute abundance of each unique TCRbeta CDR3 rearrangement, sequence reads were collapsed and filtered. Productive Simpson clonality was computed per sample as the square root of Simpson's diversity index over productive rearrangements. Not all clones reach the TCRdb copy of this immuneACCESS table, which keeps in-frame sequences only. Checked studies attribute under half of the gap to unresolved V genes and leave the rest unexplained. For V, J and clone size, that table is used; D and trimming come from the DNA. In all, the sample holds around 150,000 clones, and around three quarters of those were seen once. The top ten constitute 8.1% of the sample.

Turning to this clone: The antigen it recognizes is unknown. Base qualities are missing; no much larger clone stands one base away.

Reading from cysteine to phenylalanine, the CDR3 counts 15 amino acids. The sequence is cut down to CDR3 DNA, 45 bases in frame from base 1. V trim: 2 bases; J trim: 8 bases; unmatched bases: 5. The germline V gene provides CDR1 MNHEY and CDR2 SVGAGI. The collaborating institutions used their own protocols to collect whole blood in K2EDTA tubes. For TCRbeta analysis, collaborator samples were shipped as frozen whole blood, as isolated PBMCs, or as DNA extracted from either sample type. Recombination joined TRBV6-5 with TRBJ1-4; 10 nucleotides in the junction match TRBD1. The sample consisted of peripheral blood. The receptor comes from a man in his sixties with acute or convalescent COVID-19. The CDR3 protein: CASSYLGTGEEKLFF. The DNA sequence is given as TGTGCCAGCAGTTACCTTGGGACAGGGGAGGAAAAACTGTTTTTT.